This TCR beta chain stems from a study of blood T cell repertoires in COVID-19. Study-wide background: Italy, Spain and the United States were the sources of the convalescent and acute COVID-19 samples.

The method was immunoSEQ multiplex PCR; TCRdb's version includes in-frame clones alone and lacks a portion of them. Of about 270,000 clones listed, roughly nine tenths are singletons. Patients from Seattle were sampled longitudinally, starting during active infection. CDR1 WSHSY and CDR2 SAAADI come from the germline V gene. V lost 3 bases and J lost 6, with 9 bases in between. This CDR3 spans 13 amino acids. This clone was seen once. The sample comprised peripheral blood. The chain recombines TRBV10-2 with TRBJ1-5; D gene uncertain. The clonotype originates from a woman in her twenties or thirties with COVID-19, enrolled during active disease. The CDR3 spells CASSDSFGQPQHF. For the CDR3, the DNA is TGCGCCAGCAGTGACAGTTTTGGTCAGCCCCAGCATTTT.